This is a list of T cell receptor beta chains from one sample in a study of CD8 T cells in ankylosing spondylitis. TCRdb independently ran MiXCR on the 5' RACE reads; one entry per CDR3 protein. Among fewer than 400,000 distinct CDR3 sequences, around 22% were seen once, and the ten largest hold less than 20%. Sequenced sample: blood, either unsorted or a sorted T cell fraction (not recorded which). The receptors were sampled from a male donor with ankylosing spondylitis. Both conserved end residues are part of each CDR3. Each record gives: CDR3 length, D gene, clone size, V gene, J gene, CDR3 DNA, CDR3 protein. The D gene is left open where the match is weak. Some rows mark clone size as missing; the rest say once, few, many or name a class of expanded clone.

CDR3 length: 17
D gene: -
clone size: -
V gene: TRBV6-2/TRBV6-3
J gene: TRBJ1-5
CDR3 DNA: TGTGCCAGCAGTAGGGGGTGGACCTCGTATAGCAATCAGCCCCAGCATTTT
CDR3 protein: CASSRGWTSYSNQPQHF

CDR3 length: 12
D gene: -
clone size: -
V gene: TRBV5-5
J gene: TRBJ2-7
CDR3 DNA: TGTGCCAGCAGCGCTAGCATAGGGGAGCAGTACTTC
CDR3 protein: CASSASIGEQYF

CDR3 length: 16
D gene: -
clone size: few
V gene: TRBV9
J gene: TRBJ1-4
CDR3 DNA: TGTGCCAGCAGCGCCGGAGAGGGCGGAAGGAATGAAAAACTGTTTTTT
CDR3 protein: CASSAGEGGRNEKLFF

CDR3 length: 14
D gene: TRBD2
clone size: few
V gene: TRBV28
J gene: TRBJ2-7
CDR3 DNA: TGTGCCAGCCATTCTAGCGGGGCCAACTACGAGCAGTACTTC
CDR3 protein: CASHSSGANYEQYF

CDR3 length: 15
D gene: TRBD2
clone size: few
V gene: TRBV20-1
J gene: TRBJ2-1
CDR3 DNA: TGCAGTGCTAGACTACTAGCGAGGTCCTACAATGAGCAGTTCTTC
CDR3 protein: CSARLLARSYNEQFF

CDR3 length: 13
D gene: TRBD2
clone size: -
V gene: TRBV20-1
J gene: TRBJ2-1
CDR3 DNA: TGCAGTGCCCCCCGGCCGGGAGGGGGTGAGCAGTTCTTC
CDR3 protein: CSAPRPGGGEQFF

CDR3 length: 12
D gene: -
clone size: -
V gene: TRBV28
J gene: TRBJ1-1
CDR3 DNA: TGTGCCGGCCAGGGGTTGGGCACTGAAGCTTTCTTT
CDR3 protein: CAGQGLGTEAFF

CDR3 length: 16
D gene: TRBD1
clone size: -
V gene: TRBV6-5
J gene: TRBJ1-2
CDR3 DNA: TGTGCCAGCAGTTACCAGTCGTCGGACAGGGCGCGTGGCTACACCTTC
CDR3 protein: CASSYQSSDRARGYTF

CDR3 length: 18
D gene: TRBD2
clone size: -
V gene: TRBV11-2
J gene: TRBJ2-1
CDR3 DNA: TGTGCCAGCAGCTTTGACCGACTAGCGGGAGCGTATGCAATGAAGCAGTTCTTC
CDR3 protein: CASSFDRLAGAYAMKQFF

CDR3 length: 13
D gene: -
clone size: few
V gene: TRBV28
J gene: TRBJ2-7
CDR3 DNA: TGTGCCAGCAAAACAGGCGTGGACTCCGAGCAGTACTTC
CDR3 protein: CASKTGVDSEQYF

CDR3 length: 18
D gene: TRBD2
clone size: few
V gene: TRBV11-2
J gene: TRBJ2-3
CDR3 DNA: TGTGCCAGCAGCTCCCGCTCTGTTAGCGGGAGGCCCACAGATACGCAGTATTTT
CDR3 protein: CASSSRSVSGRPTDTQYF

CDR3 length: 14
D gene: -
clone size: few
V gene: TRBV18
J gene: TRBJ1-1
CDR3 DNA: TGTGCCAGCTCACCAGGGGGAGGGCACACTGAAGCTTTCTTT
CDR3 protein: CASSPGGGHTEAFF

CDR3 length: 16
D gene: -
clone size: -
V gene: TRBV18
J gene: TRBJ1-6
CDR3 DNA: TGTGCCAGCACGCCCGGGGTGGGCCTAAATAATTCACCCCTCCACTTT
CDR3 protein: CASTPGVGLNNSPLHF

CDR3 length: 16
D gene: TRBD2
clone size: many
V gene: TRBV2
J gene: TRBJ2-3
CDR3 DNA: TGTGCCAGCAGTGATCGGAGCGGGAGAGGGGTAGATACGCAGTATTTT
CDR3 protein: CASSDRSGRGVDTQYF

CDR3 length: 14
D gene: -
clone size: -
V gene: TRBV28
J gene: TRBJ2-7
CDR3 DNA: TGTGCCAGCAGTTCTTCCGGCGCTACCTACGAGCAGTACTTC
CDR3 protein: CASSSSGATYEQYF

CDR3 length: 13
D gene: -
clone size: few
V gene: TRBV5-1
J gene: TRBJ2-1
CDR3 DNA: TGCGCCAGCAGGCCCCGGGACACCCATGAGCAGTTCTTC
CDR3 protein: CASRPRDTHEQFF

CDR3 length: 15
D gene: TRBD1
clone size: few
V gene: TRBV11-3
J gene: TRBJ2-7
CDR3 DNA: TGTGCCAGCAGCTTAGAGAGGGACAGGGGTTACGAGCAGTACTTC
CDR3 protein: CASSLERDRGYEQYF

CDR3 length: 16
D gene: TRBD1
clone size: -
V gene: TRBV29-1
J gene: TRBJ1-5
CDR3 DNA: TGCAGCGTTGAAGATTTTGGGAGACAGGGAGAGAAGCCCCAGCATTTT
CDR3 protein: CSVEDFGRQGEKPQHF

CDR3 length: 13
D gene: -
clone size: -
V gene: TRBV7-2
J gene: TRBJ1-4
CDR3 DNA: TGTGCCAGCAGCTCGCGGATTGAGGGAAAACTGTTTTTT
CDR3 protein: CASSSRIEGKLFF

CDR3 length: 14
D gene: TRBD1
clone size: -
V gene: TRBV19
J gene: TRBJ1-1
CDR3 DNA: TGTGCCAGTAGTGCCCGGGACAGGTCGGCAGAAGCTTTCTTT
CDR3 protein: CASSARDRSAEAFF

CDR3 length: 14
D gene: -
clone size: few
V gene: TRBV9
J gene: TRBJ2-1
CDR3 DNA: TGTGCCAGCAGCGGCGGGACAACCTACACTGAGCAGTTCTTC
CDR3 protein: CASSGGTTYTEQFF

CDR3 length: 16
D gene: -
clone size: -
V gene: TRBV7-8
J gene: TRBJ1-4
CDR3 DNA: TGTGCCAGCAGCTCCCTACCCACAGGGAGAAGAGAAAAACTGTTTTTT
CDR3 protein: CASSSLPTGRREKLFF

CDR3 length: 16
D gene: TRBD1
clone size: -
V gene: TRBV9
J gene: TRBJ2-7
CDR3 DNA: TGTGCCAGCAGCGTAGGGGCAGGGGGTAGAAGCTACGAGCAGTACTTC
CDR3 protein: CASSVGAGGRSYEQYF

CDR3 length: 14
D gene: -
clone size: -
V gene: TRBV5-1
J gene: TRBJ2-2
CDR3 DNA: TGCGCCAGCAGCTCGAATTGGGACACCGGGGAGCTGTTTTTT
CDR3 protein: CASSSNWDTGELFF

CDR3 length: 14
D gene: -
clone size: -
V gene: TRBV7-8
J gene: TRBJ2-5
CDR3 DNA: TGTGCCAGCAGCTTAGCGGCGACCGTTTCGACCCAGTACTTC
CDR3 protein: CASSLAATVSTQYF

CDR3 length: 13
D gene: -
clone size: -
V gene: TRBV28
J gene: TRBJ1-1
CDR3 DNA: TGTGCCAGCCGTTACGGGGGTCGGGCTGAAGCTTTCTTT
CDR3 protein: CASRYGGRAEAFF

CDR3 length: 16
D gene: -
clone size: few
V gene: TRBV3-1
J gene: TRBJ2-1
CDR3 DNA: TGTGCCAGCAGCCAAAGAACAGCTAACCCCTACAATGAGCAGTTCTTC
CDR3 protein: CASSQRTANPYNEQFF

CDR3 length: 14
D gene: TRBD2
clone size: -
V gene: TRBV5-1
J gene: TRBJ2-1
CDR3 DNA: TGCGCCAGCAGCTTAAGGGTGGGAGGGGATGAGCAGTTCTTC
CDR3 protein: CASSLRVGGDEQFF

CDR3 length: 15
D gene: -
clone size: few
V gene: TRBV9
J gene: TRBJ2-3
CDR3 DNA: TGTGCCAGCAGCGTAGGTTCTAGCGGCACAGATACGCAGTATTTT
CDR3 protein: CASSVGSSGTDTQYF

CDR3 length: 16
D gene: -
clone size: few
V gene: TRBV5-1
J gene: TRBJ2-7
CDR3 DNA: TGCGCCAGCAACCCAGGGGGGGTGATTAGCTCCTACGAGCAGTACTTC
CDR3 protein: CASNPGGVISSYEQYF

CDR3 length: 14
D gene: -
clone size: -
V gene: TRBV3-1
J gene: TRBJ2-7
CDR3 DNA: TGTGCCAGCAGCACCACCCTCGGTCCCTACGAGCAGTACTTC
CDR3 protein: CASSTTLGPYEQYF

CDR3 length: 15
D gene: -
clone size: -
V gene: TRBV3-1
J gene: TRBJ1-6
CDR3 DNA: TGTGCCAGCAGCCAACCGGACAGATATAATTCACCCCTCCACTTT
CDR3 protein: CASSQPDRYNSPLHF

CDR3 length: 15
D gene: -
clone size: -
V gene: TRBV14
J gene: TRBJ2-7
CDR3 DNA: TGTGCCAGCAGCCAAGATCAAGCCTACACCTACGAGCAGTACTTC
CDR3 protein: CASSQDQAYTYEQYF

CDR3 length: 16
D gene: TRBD1
clone size: -
V gene: TRBV7-3
J gene: TRBJ2-2
CDR3 DNA: TGTGCCAGCAGCTTCTCCGGGACAGGGGGCGGCGGGGAGCTGTTTTTT
CDR3 protein: CASSFSGTGGGGELFF

CDR3 length: 14
D gene: TRBD2
clone size: few
V gene: TRBV24-1
J gene: TRBJ2-1
CDR3 DNA: TGTGCCACCAGTGACCCAGCGGGACTGGGAGAGCAGTTCTTC
CDR3 protein: CATSDPAGLGEQFF

CDR3 length: 15
D gene: -
clone size: few
V gene: TRBV4-1
J gene: TRBJ2-7
CDR3 DNA: TGCGCCAGCAGCCAATCCCCAGGGGACTCCTACGAGCAGTACTTC
CDR3 protein: CASSQSPGDSYEQYF

CDR3 length: 15
D gene: -
clone size: few
V gene: TRBV5-1
J gene: TRBJ1-3
CDR3 DNA: TGCGCCAGCAGCGCGGACGGGCGCTCTGGAAACACCATATATTTT
CDR3 protein: CASSADGRSGNTIYF

CDR3 length: 10
D gene: -
clone size: few
V gene: TRBV20-1
J gene: TRBJ2-7
CDR3 DNA: TGCAGTGCCGCGGCGTACGAGCAGTACTTC
CDR3 protein: CSAAAYEQYF

CDR3 length: 14
D gene: -
clone size: -
V gene: TRBV12-3/TRBV12-4
J gene: TRBJ1-4
CDR3 DNA: TGTGCCAGCAGTTTCCGAGGTGGTGGCGAAAAACTGTTTTTT
CDR3 protein: CASSFRGGGEKLFF

CDR3 length: 14
D gene: -
clone size: -
V gene: TRBV20-1
J gene: TRBJ2-6
CDR3 DNA: TGCAGTGCTAGATGGGTCGCTGGGGCCAACGTCCTGACTTTC
CDR3 protein: CSARWVAGANVLTF

CDR3 length: 11
D gene: -
clone size: few
V gene: TRBV28
J gene: TRBJ2-1
CDR3 DNA: TGTGCCACCGCCAGCTACAATGAGCAGTTCTTC
CDR3 protein: CATASYNEQFF

CDR3 length: 19
D gene: TRBD2
clone size: -
V gene: TRBV4-1
J gene: TRBJ2-2
CDR3 DNA: TGCGCCAGCAGCCAAGATTCTGGTAGCGGGAGGGCGGGGGCCGGGGAGCTGTTTTTT
CDR3 protein: CASSQDSGSGRAGAGELFF

CDR3 length: 13
D gene: -
clone size: -
V gene: TRBV25-1
J gene: TRBJ2-7
CDR3 DNA: TGTGCCAGCACCCCCCCGGGATTATACGAGCAGTACTTC
CDR3 protein: CASTPPGLYEQYF

CDR3 length: 15
D gene: -
clone size: -
V gene: TRBV20-1
J gene: TRBJ2-5
CDR3 DNA: TGCAGTGCTAGAGATGCGGTCGGTATACAAGAGACCCAGTACTTC
CDR3 protein: CSARDAVGIQETQYF

CDR3 length: 16
D gene: TRBD2
clone size: -
V gene: TRBV6-2/TRBV6-3
J gene: TRBJ2-7
CDR3 DNA: TGTGCCAGCAGTTACTCTCCCCTAGCGGGATTCTACGAGCAGTACTTC
CDR3 protein: CASSYSPLAGFYEQYF

CDR3 length: 15
D gene: -
clone size: -
V gene: TRBV12-3/TRBV12-4
J gene: TRBJ1-5
CDR3 DNA: TGTGCCAGCAGTTTATTAGGCCAGGGGACGGAGCCCCAGCATTTT
CDR3 protein: CASSLLGQGTEPQHF

CDR3 length: 18
D gene: -
clone size: many
V gene: TRBV12-3/TRBV12-4
J gene: TRBJ2-1
CDR3 DNA: TGTGCCAGCAGCCCCCTTTTGGGCAGGGCTAGCTCCTACAATGAGCAGTTCTTC
CDR3 protein: CASSPLLGRASSYNEQFF

CDR3 length: 15
D gene: -
clone size: -
V gene: TRBV6-5
J gene: TRBJ1-6
CDR3 DNA: TGTGCCAGCAGTTACCGGGACACCCCTAATTCACCCCTCCACTTT
CDR3 protein: CASSYRDTPNSPLHF

CDR3 length: 16
D gene: TRBD1
clone size: -
V gene: TRBV20-1
J gene: TRBJ2-1
CDR3 DNA: TGCAGTGCCAGTCGCAGACGGGACAGTCGTTACAATGAGCAGTTCTTC
CDR3 protein: CSASRRRDSRYNEQFF

CDR3 length: 15
D gene: TRBD1
clone size: few
V gene: TRBV5-1
J gene: TRBJ2-7
CDR3 DNA: TGCGCCAGCAGCTCCCCGACAGGGGGTGGGTACGAGCAGTACTTC
CDR3 protein: CASSSPTGGGYEQYF

CDR3 length: 12
D gene: -
clone size: few
V gene: TRBV7-2
J gene: TRBJ1-5
CDR3 DNA: TGTGCCAGCAGACGCGCTGGTCAGCCCCAGCATTTT
CDR3 protein: CASRRAGQPQHF

CDR3 length: 15
D gene: -
clone size: -
V gene: TRBV5-6
J gene: TRBJ2-2
CDR3 DNA: TGTGCCAGCAGGAAGGACGTCGGGTTAGCCGGGGAGCTGTTTTTT
CDR3 protein: CASRKDVGLAGELFF

CDR3 length: 15
D gene: -
clone size: -
V gene: TRBV29-1
J gene: TRBJ2-6
CDR3 DNA: TGCAGCGTTGCCGCTCTAGCTTCTGGGGCCAACGTCCTGACTTTC
CDR3 protein: CSVAALASGANVLTF

CDR3 length: 15
D gene: TRBD1
clone size: few
V gene: TRBV29-1
J gene: TRBJ1-5
CDR3 DNA: TGCAGCGTTGGAGGGACAGGAGGTGGCAATCAGCCCCAGCATTTT
CDR3 protein: CSVGGTGGGNQPQHF

CDR3 length: 13
D gene: TRBD1
clone size: few
V gene: TRBV5-1
J gene: TRBJ2-5
CDR3 DNA: TGCGCCAGCAGCAAGGGACAGAGCGAGACCCAGTACTTC
CDR3 protein: CASSKGQSETQYF

CDR3 length: 18
D gene: -
clone size: -
V gene: TRBV21-1
J gene: TRBJ2-1
CDR3 DNA: TGTGCCAGCAGCAAAGGATGTACGCCGAAGAGCTCCTACAATGAGCAGTTCTTC
CDR3 protein: CASSKGCTPKSSYNEQFF

CDR3 length: 15
D gene: -
clone size: -
V gene: TRBV7-2
J gene: TRBJ2-7
CDR3 DNA: TGTGCCAGCAGCTTGGGGGGCACTAGCTTCTACGAGCAGTACTTC
CDR3 protein: CASSLGGTSFYEQYF

CDR3 length: 18
D gene: TRBD1
clone size: -
V gene: TRBV15
J gene: TRBJ1-3
CDR3 DNA: TGTGCCACCAGCAGGGGTTACCGGACAGGGAGATTTGGAAACACCATATATTTT
CDR3 protein: CATSRGYRTGRFGNTIYF

CDR3 length: 15
D gene: -
clone size: -
V gene: TRBV5-5
J gene: TRBJ2-2
CDR3 DNA: TGTGCCAGCAGGACCTCCGGGACACTACTCGGGGAGCTGTTTTTT
CDR3 protein: CASRTSGTLLGELFF